The entry below gives a single T cell receptor beta chain sequence along with its context. This record comes from a study of blood T cell repertoires in COVID-19. Study as a whole: Collection of acute and convalescent COVID-19 samples took place in the United States, Italy and Spain. T cells, B-cell-depleted T cells, or PBMCs supplied cDNA or gDNA.

The CDR3 is made up of 16 amino acids. Trimming removed 2 bases at V and 0 bases at J, with 13 bases between. Germline V gives CDR1 KGHSH, CDR2 LQKENI. In the source study's methods: It was from reference gene primer amplification that nucleated cell counts were estimated. The repertoire was sequenced with immunoSEQ multiplex PCR; TCRdb's copy has only in-frame clones and lacks some. From that table come the V and J calls and clone size; the DNA was used to work out D and trimming. Of 95,000 to 150,000 clones listed, roughly nine tenths are singletons. The chain links TRBV18 to TRBJ1-1, with D unclear. The receptor's source is a man in his 70s with active or convalescent COVID-19. Sequenced sample: peripheral blood. The CDR3 is CASSPVSTKMNTEAFF. The CDR3 region has the DNA TGTGCCAGCTCACCAGTTTCCACAAAGATGAACACTGAAGCTTTCTTT.